Following are 15 T cell receptor beta chains from one sample sequenced in a study of chemoradiotherapy in HPV16-positive cancers. Assay: immunoSEQ multiplex PCR; the TCRdb copy retains only in-frame clones and omits some. The data contain around 13,000 clones, approximately 75% of them singletons. Sampling was done from a patient who underwent chemoradiotherapy. The receptor source for this set is a human donor with HPV-associated anogenital cancer.

V is TRBV11-3 and J is TRBJ1-6, with D unclear. CDR1 SGHNT and CDR2 YENEEA come from the germline V gene. The CDR3 runs to 12 residues. The V end lost 1 base, the J end lost 10 bases, and 5 bases lay between the germline ends. CDR3 region: CASSLARSPLHF. CDR3 DNA sequence: TGTGCCAGCAGCTTAGCGAGGTCACCCCTCCACTTT.

This clone was found once. J is TRBJ2-7 and V is TRBV4-3; 13 bases line up with TRBD2. V shed 1 base and J 2 bases; nucleotides not matched to a gene: 8. The CDR3 covers 18 residues. The germline V gene has CDR1 LGHNA and CDR2 YSLEER. CDR3 protein: CASSQASIGTSGTYEQYF. Here the CDR3 DNA reads TGCGCCAGCAGCCAAGCATCCATAGGGACTAGCGGGACCTACGAGCAGTACTTC.

The chain is built from TRBV6-6 and TRBJ2-2; 7 bases are shared with TRBD1. The V gene's germline CDR1 is MNHNY and CDR2 SVGAGI (reference sequence). CDR3 size: 13 residues. V shed 10 bases, J shed 4 bases, and the junction held 6 bases outside the gene matches. The CDR3 DNA reads TGTGCCACCCGACAGGGATCCACCGGGGAGCTGTTTTTT. Protein sequence: CATRQGSTGELFF.

The genes are TRBV6-6 and TRBJ1-1; no clear D. This CDR3 region has 11 residues. The germline V gene encodes CDR1 MNHNY and CDR2 SVGAGI (reference sequence). Trimming cost V 3 bases and J 8 bases, with 7 bases left between them. The CDR3 region has the DNA TGTGCCAGCAGTTATAAGGGAGAAGCTTTCTTT. Residues: CASSYKGEAFF.

The chain recombines TRBV10-3 with TRBJ2-7, with D unresolved. V shed 2 bases and J shed 0 bases, with 5 bases lying between them. The CDR3 consists of 13 residues. CDR1 and CDR2 from the germline V gene are ENHRY and SYGVKD. CDR3 amino acids: CAISERASYEQYF. CDR3 DNA sequence: TGTGCCATCAGTGAGAGGGCCTCCTACGAGCAGTACTTC.

The chain has TRBV5-1 and TRBJ2-1; 16 bases are a match to TRBD2. Germline lookup yields CDR1 SGHRS and CDR2 YFSETQ. Germline trimming cut 4 bases from V and 7 bases from J; bases unmatched to any gene: 8. This CDR3 spans 17 amino acids. The CDR3 here is CASSLRGTSGGVNEQFF. The CDR3 DNA reads as TGCGCCAGCAGCCTCCGCGGGACTAGCGGGGGGGTTAATGAGCAGTTCTTC.

This clone was recorded a few times. The rearrangement uses TRBV6-6 and TRBJ2-7, with D perhaps TRBD1 or TRBD2 (6 bases each). Trimming removed 6 bases at V and 0 bases at J, with 15 bases between. The CDR3 has 15 amino acids. Germline loops: CDR1 MNHNY, CDR2 SVGAGI (reference sequence). CDR3 residues: CASSPRGVTSYEQYF. The CDR3 DNA follows: TGTGCCAGCAGCCCGAGGGGGGTTACCTCCTACGAGCAGTACTTC.

The V gene is TRBV7-2, the J gene TRBJ1-1; TRBD1 aligns across 8 bases. J was trimmed by 4 bases and V by 0 bases; bases with no gene match: 4. The CDR3 is 15 amino acids. Germline loops: CDR1 SGHTA, CDR2 FQGNSA. Here the CDR3 reads CASSLATGGSTEAFF. The CDR3 DNA reads as TGTGCCAGCAGCTTAGCCACAGGGGGAAGCACTGAAGCTTTCTTT.

This clone appeared a single time. This chain connects TRBV7-3 to TRBJ2-5; TRBD2 agrees at 9 bases. Germline CDR1 and CDR2: SGHTA and FQGTGA. With V trimmed by 1 base and J by 2 bases, 2 bases remained unmatched. This CDR3 has 15 amino acids. CDR3 coding DNA: TGTGCCAGCAGCTTAAATAGCGGGGGACAAGAGACCCAGTACTTC. Translating gives CASSLNSGGQETQYF.

This rearrangement joins TRBV25-1 to TRBJ1-4; 11 positions match TRBD1. Germline V gene lookup returns CDR1 MGHDK and CDR2 SYGVNS. CDR3 length: 17 residues. With V trimmed by 4 bases and J by 4 bases, 8 bases remained unmatched. The DNA of the CDR3 is TGTGCCAGCAGTGTCCGGACAGGGGGCAGGGGTAATGAAAAACTGTTTTTT. Residues: CASSVRTGGRGNEKLFF.

The chain recombines TRBV27 with TRBJ1-1; D may be TRBD1 (5 bases). The CDR3 has 15 amino acids. Germline loops: CDR1 MNHEY, CDR2 SMNVEV (reference sequence). The V and J ends lost 6 bases and 4 bases respectively, with 18 bases between them. This chain's CDR3 is CASRPWGAVGTEAFF. CDR3 DNA sequence: TGTGCCAGCAGACCATGGGGCGCCGTGGGCACTGAAGCTTTCTTT.

This clone occurred once. This rearrangement joins TRBV29-1 to TRBJ2-3; the D is unclear. The germline gives CDR1 SQVTM, CDR2 ANQGSEA. Trimming took off 4 bases at V and 0 bases at J, with 14 bases between the two ends. This CDR3 comprises 15 residues. The CDR3 loop is CSVGLSRRSTDTQYF. The DNA for the CDR3 is TGCAGCGTTGGGTTATCGAGGCGAAGCACAGATACGCAGTATTTT.

In this sample, this clone turned up a few times. The CDR3 DNA reads as TGTGCCAGCAGCTTTCGGACAGCCTACGAGCAGTACTTC. Translation: CASSFRTAYEQYF. The rearrangement uses TRBV7-2 and TRBJ2-7; weak D call: TRBD1 (6 bases). V lost 3 bases and J lost 2, with 8 bases in between. This CDR3 spans 13 amino acids. Germline V lookup: CDR1 SGHTA, CDR2 FQGNSA.

The chain links TRBV5-4 to TRBJ1-1; 7 bases align to TRBD1. Germline V lookup: CDR1 SGHNT, CDR2 YYREEE (reference sequence). This CDR3 comprises 16 residues. Germline trimming cut 6 bases from V and 5 bases from J; bases unmatched to any gene: 16. This CDR3 reads CASTPREGAGETEAFF. The CDR3 nucleotides are TGTGCCAGCACCCCGAGGGAGGGGGCGGGTGAGACTGAAGCTTTCTTT. Combining the CDR3 with reference TRBV5-4 and TRBJ1-1 gives the whole variable domain ETGVTQSPTHLIKTRGQQVTLRCSSQSGHNTVSWYQQALGQGPQFIFQYYREEENGRGNFPPRFSGLQFPNYSSELNVNALELDDSALYLCASTPREGAGETEAFFGQGTRLTVV.

The chain carries TRBV4-1 and TRBJ1-1, with 7 positions matching TRBD1. Trimming removed 1 base from V and 5 bases from J; junction bases left unmatched: 7. CDR1 is MGHRA, CDR2 YSYEKL, per germline. The CDR3 sequence is 15 residues long. The CDR3 loop reads CASSQGQGRNTEAFF. In DNA, the CDR3 is TGCGCCAGCAGCCAAGGACAGGGCAGGAATACTGAAGCTTTCTTT.